The source of this T cell receptor (beta chain) is a study of radiotherapy plus CTLA-4 blockade in lung cancer. Overall study context: Objective responses were documented in around 20% of patients, with disease control in approximately 31%. Study results and limitations: Per reports, early blood T cell clone dynamics, plus interferon-beta, forecast response most strongly. Peripheral blood showed expansion of tumor-derived TCR clones after radiotherapy and ipilimumab.

Receiving focal radiation plus CTLA-4 blockade with ipilimumab were patients who had chemo-refractory metastatic non-small-cell lung cancer. This table comes from immunoSEQ multiplex PCR, and its TCRdb copy is limited to in-frame clones, with some not included. The data hold under 70,000 clones, with roughly 80% observed a single time. On this clone: Its specificity is not known.

The J segment lost 4 bases and the V segment lost 2 bases, leaving 7 bases of the junction unmatched. The CDR3 consists of 15 residues. Germline V CDR1 and CDR2: MNHEY, SMNVEV (reference sequence). V and J are TRBV27 and TRBJ1-2; TRBD1 agrees at 7 bases. The sequence derives from a human donor with non-small cell lung cancer who had a complete response to radiotherapy plus ipilimumab. Sequences were derived from peripheral blood, sampled from a patient treated with radiotherapy plus ipilimumab. The CDR3 DNA reads TGTGCCAGCAGTTTAAGAGTAGGGGGCCCCTATGGCTACACCTTC. It yields the protein CASSLRVGGPYGYTF.